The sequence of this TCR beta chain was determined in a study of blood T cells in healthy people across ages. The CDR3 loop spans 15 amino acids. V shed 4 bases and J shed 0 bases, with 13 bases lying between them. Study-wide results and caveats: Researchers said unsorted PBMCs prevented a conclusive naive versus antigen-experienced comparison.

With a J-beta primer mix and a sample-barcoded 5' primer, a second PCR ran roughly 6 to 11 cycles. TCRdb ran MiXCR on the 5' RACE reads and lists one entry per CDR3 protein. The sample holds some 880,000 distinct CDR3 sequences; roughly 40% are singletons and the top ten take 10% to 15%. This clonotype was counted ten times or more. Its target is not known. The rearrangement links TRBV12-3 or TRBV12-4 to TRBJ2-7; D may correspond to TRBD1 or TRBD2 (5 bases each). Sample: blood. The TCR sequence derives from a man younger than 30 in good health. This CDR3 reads CASSSGTGSSYEQYF. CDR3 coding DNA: TGTGCCAGCAGTTCCGGGACGGGAAGCTCCTACGAGCAGTACTTC.